Presented here are 29 T cell receptor beta chains from one specimen sequenced in a study of blood T cell repertoires in COVID-19. Profiled with immunoSEQ multiplex PCR; TCRdb holds only in-frame clones, not every one. The table shows roughly 54,000 clones, with around 88% occurring only once. The sample comprised peripheral blood. The receptors shown here come from a woman aged 60-75 years with acute or convalescent COVID-19.

The CDR3 region is CASSQGTGWESPLHF. CDR3 nucleotides: TGTGCCAGCAGCCAAGGAACAGGGTGGGAGTCACCCCTCCACTTT. V and J are TRBV3-1 (or the pseudogene TRBV3-2) and TRBJ1-6, with D possibly TRBD1 on 6 matching bases. V lost 1 base and J lost 10, with 14 bases in between. The CDR3 runs 15 residues. CDR1 is LGHDT and CDR2 is YNNKEL in the germline V gene (reference sequence).

The gene calls are TRBV28 and TRBJ1-2; a possible D gene is TRBD1 (6 bases). The CDR3 sequence is 15 residues long. V shed 4 bases and J shed 0 bases, with 12 bases lying between them. Germline V gene sequence: CDR1 MDHEN, CDR2 SYDVKM. CDR3 sequence: CASSSTGLANYGYTF. Here the CDR3 DNA reads TGTGCCAGCAGTTCGACAGGTTTAGCTAACTATGGCTACACCTTC.

The count of this clone is one. The V call is TRBV4-2, the J call TRBJ2-7; the match to TRBD1 covers 8 bases. The CDR3 is 16 amino acids. Germline values: CDR1 LGHNA, CDR2 YNFKEQ. The V segment lost 1 base and the J segment 2 bases; nucleotides outside the gene matches: 7. The CDR3 DNA sequence: TGTGCCAGCAGCCAAGCGCGGAGACAGGGGACCTACGAGCAGTACTTC. Its translation is CASSQARRQGTYEQYF.

The chain links TRBV2 to TRBJ1-1; 7 positions match TRBD1. This CDR3 has 17 amino acids. The V gene end was trimmed by 2 bases and the J gene end by 4 bases; junction bases not matched to a gene: 13. Germline V gene sequence: CDR1 SNHLY, CDR2 FYNNEI. DNA for the CDR3: TGTGCCAGCAGTGAATATGGTCGACAGGGTAGGGGCACTGAAGCTTTCTTT. This translates into CASSEYGRQGRGTEAFF. The whole variable domain, remainder taken from reference TRBV2 and TRBJ1-1, is EPEVTQTPSHQVTQMGQEVILRCVPISNHLYFYWYRQILGQKVEFLVSFYNNEISEKSEIFDDQFSVERPDGSNFTLKIRSTKLEDSAMYFCASSEYGRQGRGTEAFFGQGTRLTVV.

CDR3 DNA: TGTGCCAGCAACCCCTCAGGACTAGTCAACACCGGGGAGCTGTTTTTT. Its translation: CASNPSGLVNTGELFF. V usage is TRBV6-6 and J usage is TRBJ2-2, with 7 bases aligning to TRBD2. Germline V CDR1 and CDR2: MNHNY, SVGAGI (reference sequence). This CDR3 is built from 16 residues. V was clipped by 7 bases and J by 2 bases; unmatched bases: 10.

The CDR3 region is CASSLDREATEAFF. The CDR3 DNA follows: TGTGCCAGCAGCTTGGACAGGGAGGCCACTGAAGCTTTCTTT. This chain uses TRBV7-2 with TRBJ1-1; 8 bases align to TRBD1. There are 14 residues in the CDR3. V was clipped by 3 bases and J by 4 bases; unmatched bases: 4. Germline V CDR1 and CDR2: SGHTA, FQGNSA.

V is TRBV5-8 and J is TRBJ1-1; D is uncertain. Trimming shortened V by 1 base and J by 0 bases, and 7 bases separated the two germline ends. Germline V gene lookup returns CDR1 SGHTS and CDR2 YDEGEE. The CDR3 extends over 14 amino acids. The CDR3 spells CASSLPAMNTEAFF. CDR3 in DNA: TGTGCCAGCAGCTTGCCCGCGATGAACACTGAAGCTTTCTTT.

This clone was seen just once. The gene calls are TRBV18 and TRBJ1-5; 12 bases align to TRBD1. The CDR3 contains 15 residues. The V gene end was trimmed by 5 bases and the J gene end by 9 bases; junction bases not matched to a gene: 8. Per the germline V gene, CDR1 is KGHSH and CDR2 is LQKENI. This CDR3 reads CASSGDRGRLGPQHF. The CDR3 bases are TGTGCCAGCTCAGGGGACAGGGGGCGATTGGGGCCCCAGCATTTT.

The genes are TRBV5-1 and TRBJ1-1; D gene uncertain. The V gene lost 2 bases and the J gene lost 2 bases, with 13 bases spanning the gap. CDR3 length: 15 amino acids. Germline V gene lookup returns CDR1 SGHRS and CDR2 YFSETQ. CDR3 region: CASSFLPGGNTEAFF. DNA for the CDR3: TGCGCCAGCAGCTTTCTTCCCGGTGGTAACACTGAAGCTTTCTTT.

V is TRBV19 and J is TRBJ1-4; perhaps TRBD1 as D (6 bases). This CDR3 region has 16 residues. Germline V gene lookup returns CDR1 LNHDA and CDR2 SQIVND (reference sequence). Deletions cut 6 bases from V and 0 bases from J, with 14 bases between. This CDR3 is CASRTTGRATNEKLFF. The CDR3, as DNA: TGTGCCAGTAGGACCACAGGGAGAGCAACTAATGAAAAACTGTTTTTT.

The table lists this clone with a count of one. The chain joins TRBV5-1 to TRBJ2-7, with TRBD1 identical over 7 bases. V shed 4 bases, J shed 4 bases, and the junction held 8 bases outside the gene matches. Germline V lookup: CDR1 SGHRS, CDR2 YFSETQ. The CDR3 totals 14 residues. This CDR3 is CASSPGQDQYEQYF. CDR3 nucleotide sequence: TGCGCCAGCAGCCCCGGACAGGACCAGTACGAGCAGTACTTC.

This clone showed up just a few times. The V gene is TRBV19, the J gene TRBJ2-3; 11 bases are shared with TRBD2. The CDR3 runs 16 residues. CDR1 and CDR2 (germline): LNHDA, SQIVND (reference sequence). V shed 6 bases, J shed 2 bases, and the junction held 7 bases outside the gene matches. The CDR3 nucleotides are TGTGCCAGTAGGACTACTAGCGGGGGAGTCACAGATACGCAGTATTTT. Residues: CASRTTSGGVTDTQYF. The full variable domain, rest sourced from reference TRBV19 and TRBJ2-3, is DGGITQSPKYLFRKEGQNVTLSCEQNLNHDAMYWYRQDPGQGLRLIYYSQIVNDFQKGDIAEGYSVSREKKESFPLTVTSAQKNPTAFYLCASRTTSGGVTDTQYFGPGTRLTVL.

V is TRBV6-5 and J is TRBJ1-2, with D perhaps TRBD1 (5 bases). Between the trimmed V and J ends, which lost 6 bases and 0 bases, there was a span of 11 bases. The germline gives CDR1 MNHEY, CDR2 SVGAGI. The CDR3 consists of 14 residues. CDR3 sequence reads: CASSDAGTNYGYTF. CDR3 coding DNA: TGTGCCAGCAGCGATGCAGGGACTAACTATGGCTACACCTTC.

V and J are TRBV5-1 and TRBJ1-1; unclear D gene. V was clipped by 7 bases and J by 3 bases, with 16 bases between them. The CDR3 has 14 residues. Germline CDR1 SGHRS, CDR2 YFSETQ. CDR3 nucleotides: TGCGCCAGCCGCAGTGGAGGTTTCGACACTGAAGCTTTCTTT. This codes for CASRSGGFDTEAFF.

This chain joins TRBV6-5 and TRBJ2-3, with D perhaps TRBD2 (5 bases). Trimming pared 7 bases from V and 2 bases from J, leaving 16 bases between. Germline values: CDR1 MNHEY, CDR2 SVGAGI. The CDR3 sequence is 15 residues long. The CDR3: CASISGETITDTQYF. CDR3 in DNA: TGTGCCAGCATTTCCGGGGAGACGATCACAGATACGCAGTATTTT.

This clone was counted between two and nine times. The chain joins TRBV7-2 to TRBJ1-6, with a possible D match to TRBD1 (6 bases). Germline lookup yields CDR1 SGHTA and CDR2 FQGNSA. CDR3 length: 14 residues. Trimming shortened V by 9 bases and J by 7 bases, and 16 bases separated the two germline ends. CDR3 amino acids: CASRSGVGNSPLHF. CDR3 sequence (DNA): TGTGCCAGTAGATCAGGGGTGGGGAATTCACCCCTCCACTTT. The whole variable domain, filled in from reference TRBV7-2 and TRBJ1-6, reads GAGVSQSPSNKVTEKGKDVELRCDPISGHTALYWYRQSLGQGLEFLIYFQGNSAPDKSGLPSDRFSAERTGGSVSTLTIQRTQQEDSAVYLCASRSGVGNSPLHFGNGTRLTVT.

The rearrangement uses TRBV7-2 and TRBJ2-3; the match to TRBD2 covers 8 bases. V lost 1 base and J lost 4; bases outside the gene matches: 4. CDR3 size: 15 residues. Germline assignment: CDR1 SGHTA and CDR2 FQGNSA. The CDR3 coding sequence is TGTGCCAGCAGCTTAGGGGGACTAGTTTCAGATACGCAGTATTTT. Translating gives CASSLGGLVSDTQYF.

The chain links TRBV15 to TRBJ1-5, with D uncertain. V was cut by 0 bases and J by 1 base, with 10 bases left in between. The CDR3 totals 16 residues. The germline gives CDR1 LNHNV, CDR2 YYDKDF (reference sequence). The CDR3 nucleotides are TGTGCCACCAGCAGAGATATTGGAGACAGCAATCAGCCCCAGCATTTT. It encodes CATSRDIGDSNQPQHF.

In regard to this clone: Compared with germline, one end of the junction differs, possibly owing to a read error. This chain joins TRBV19 and TRBJ1-1; TRBD1 is a possible D gene (5 bases). The CDR3 totals 14 residues. Per germline, CDR1 LNHDA and CDR2 SQIVND (reference sequence). The CDR3 region has the DNA TGTGCCAGTGGTATCGGAGGGGTCGGCACTGAAGCTTTCTTT. Its translation: CASGIGGVGTEAFF.

This chain links TRBV19 with TRBJ1-5; D is unresolved. V lost 11 bases and J lost 4, with 12 bases in between. This CDR3 has 12 amino acids. Germline CDR1 is LNHDA and CDR2 is SQIVND (reference sequence). CDR3 in DNA: TGTGCCGCAACGACGGGTAATCAGCCCCAGCATTTT. Translated, it gives CAATTGNQPQHF.

This clone was found once. The chain uses TRBV5-1 and TRBJ1-2; D is possibly TRBD1 (6 bases). The V end lost 0 bases, the J end lost 3 bases, and 9 bases lay between the germline ends. Germline CDR1 and CDR2: SGHRS and YFSETQ. This CDR3 has 14 amino acids. The DNA of the CDR3 is TGCGCCAGCAGCTTGGCCCCAGGGGACTATGGCTACACCTTC. Its protein is CASSLAPGDYGYTF.

This rearrangement joins TRBV6-4 to TRBJ1-2; 10 bases agree with TRBD1. In germline, CDR1 is MRHNA, CDR2 SNTAGT. The CDR3 spans 14 residues. V was pared by 6 bases and J by 3 bases, with 4 bases of the junction left unmatched. CDR3 bases: TGTGCCAGCAGGAAAGACAGGGGGCACTATGGCTACACCTTC. Protein product: CASRKDRGHYGYTF.

The chain is built from TRBV28 and TRBJ2-7; TRBD2 matches at 8 bases. V lost 8 bases, J lost 0 bases, and 6 bases stayed unmatched. Germline lookup yields CDR1 MDHEN and CDR2 SYDVKM. The CDR3 spans 14 residues. The CDR3 DNA follows: TGTGCCAGCTTAGCGGGGTCTAGCTCCTACGAGCAGTACTTC. The encoded protein is CASLAGSSSYEQYF.

V gene TRBV5-1 combines with J gene TRBJ1-1; 7 bases align to TRBD1. The junction had 2 bases not matched to a gene; V was cut back by 0 bases and J by 3 bases. CDR3 length: 14 residues. CDR1 SGHRS and CDR2 YFSETQ come from the germline V gene. In DNA form, the CDR3 reads TGCGCCAGCAGCTTGGACAGGGGTTACACTGAAGCTTTCTTT. Its protein product is CASSLDRGYTEAFF.

The chain is built from TRBV28 and TRBJ2-5; 8 nucleotides agree with TRBD1. V dropped 7 bases and J dropped 4; count of bases not matched to a gene: 14. In germline, CDR1 is MDHEN, CDR2 SYDVKM. The CDR3 has 16 residues. CDR3: CASIQLRGRRGETQYF. As DNA, the CDR3 is TGTGCCAGCATCCAGCTCAGGGGGCGACGTGGAGAGACCCAGTACTTC.

The CDR3 loop is CASSSAAIYNEQFF. The CDR3 nucleotides are TGCGCCAGCAGCTCGGCGGCCATCTACAATGAGCAGTTCTTC. V is TRBV5-1 and J is TRBJ2-1; D not resolved. V was cut by 3 bases and J by 3 bases, with 10 bases left in between. There are 14 residues in the CDR3. The germline V gene encodes CDR1 SGHRS and CDR2 YFSETQ.

The chain couples TRBV2 to TRBJ1-6; 10 bases fit TRBD1. Germline values: CDR1 SNHLY, CDR2 FYNNEI. V lost 5 bases, J lost 9 bases, and 4 bases stayed unmatched. The CDR3 has 14 residues. The CDR3, as DNA: TGTGCCAGCAGTCCGGGACAGGGGACTTCACCCCTCCACTTT. Protein sequence: CASSPGQGTSPLHF.

Remarks on this clone: At one end, the junction sequence differs from germline, possibly due to a read error. This chain links TRBV30 with TRBJ2-7, with unresolved D. The CDR3 runs to 11 residues. Germline V CDR1 and CDR2: GTSNPN, SVGIG (reference sequence). As DNA, the CDR3 is TGTGCCTGGGGTGTTATGTACGAGCAGTACTTC. Translation gives CAWGVMYEQYF.

In DNA, the CDR3 is TGCGCCAGCAGGACAGACTCCTATGGCTACACCTTC. It is translated as CASRTDSYGYTF. The gene calls are TRBV10-2 and TRBJ1-2; D may be TRBD1 (5 bases). The CDR3 sequence is 12 residues long. V was cut by 6 bases and J by 4 bases, with 9 bases left in between. The germline CDR1 and CDR2 sequences are WSHSY and SAAADI.